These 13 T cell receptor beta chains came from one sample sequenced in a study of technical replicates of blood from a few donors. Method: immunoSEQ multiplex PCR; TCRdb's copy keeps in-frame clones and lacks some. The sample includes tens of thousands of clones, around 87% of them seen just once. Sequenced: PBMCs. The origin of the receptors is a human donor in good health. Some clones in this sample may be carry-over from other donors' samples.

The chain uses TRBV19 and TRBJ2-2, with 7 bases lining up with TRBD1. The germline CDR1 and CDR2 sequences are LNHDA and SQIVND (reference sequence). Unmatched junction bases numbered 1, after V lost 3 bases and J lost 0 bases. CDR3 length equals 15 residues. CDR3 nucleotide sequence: TGTGCCAGTAGTATCGGGACAGCGAACACCGGGGAGCTGTTTTTT. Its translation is CASSIGTANTGELFF.

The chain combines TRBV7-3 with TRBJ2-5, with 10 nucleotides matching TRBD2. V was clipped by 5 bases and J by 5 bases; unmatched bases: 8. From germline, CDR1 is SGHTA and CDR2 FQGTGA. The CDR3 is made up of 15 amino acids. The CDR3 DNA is TGTGCCAGCAGCGTGAGCGGGAGGGCCTCCGAGACCCAGTACTTC. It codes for CASSVSGRASETQYF.

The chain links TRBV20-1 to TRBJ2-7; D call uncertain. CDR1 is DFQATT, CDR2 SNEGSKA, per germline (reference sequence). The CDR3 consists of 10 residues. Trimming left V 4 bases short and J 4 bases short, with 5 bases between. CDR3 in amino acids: CSATRYEQYF. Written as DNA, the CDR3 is TGCAGTGCTACCCGTTACGAGCAGTACTTC.

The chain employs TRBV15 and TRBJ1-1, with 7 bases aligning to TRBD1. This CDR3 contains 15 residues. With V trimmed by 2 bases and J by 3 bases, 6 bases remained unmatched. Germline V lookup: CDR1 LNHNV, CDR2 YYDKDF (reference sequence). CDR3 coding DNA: TGTGCCACCAGCAGAAACAGGGGAGAGGACACTGAAGCTTTCTTT. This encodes CATSRNRGEDTEAFF.

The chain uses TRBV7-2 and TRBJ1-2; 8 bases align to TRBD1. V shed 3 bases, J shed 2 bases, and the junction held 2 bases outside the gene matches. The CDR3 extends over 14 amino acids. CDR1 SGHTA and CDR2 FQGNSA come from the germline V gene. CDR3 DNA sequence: TGTGCCAGCAGCTTTACAGGGGGGAACTATGGCTACACCTTC. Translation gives CASSFTGGNYGYTF.

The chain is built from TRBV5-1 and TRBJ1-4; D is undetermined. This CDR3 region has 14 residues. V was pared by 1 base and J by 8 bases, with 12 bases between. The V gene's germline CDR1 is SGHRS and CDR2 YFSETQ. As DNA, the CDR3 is TGCGCCAGCAGCTTGACTGGGTCGGGAGAAAAACTGTTTTTT. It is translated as CASSLTGSGEKLFF.

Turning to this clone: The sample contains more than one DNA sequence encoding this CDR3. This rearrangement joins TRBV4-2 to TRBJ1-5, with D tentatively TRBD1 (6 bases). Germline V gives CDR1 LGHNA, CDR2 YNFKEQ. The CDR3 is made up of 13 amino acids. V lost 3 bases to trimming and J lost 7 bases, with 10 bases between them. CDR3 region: CASSQGGGQPQHF. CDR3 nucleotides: TGTGCCAGCAGCCAGGGGGGGGGCCAGCCCCAGCATTTT.

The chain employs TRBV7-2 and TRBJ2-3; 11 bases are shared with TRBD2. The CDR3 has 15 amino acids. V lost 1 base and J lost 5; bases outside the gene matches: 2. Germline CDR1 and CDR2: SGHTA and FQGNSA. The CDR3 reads CASSLELAGGDTQYF. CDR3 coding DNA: TGTGCCAGCAGCTTAGAGCTAGCGGGAGGAGATACGCAGTATTTT.

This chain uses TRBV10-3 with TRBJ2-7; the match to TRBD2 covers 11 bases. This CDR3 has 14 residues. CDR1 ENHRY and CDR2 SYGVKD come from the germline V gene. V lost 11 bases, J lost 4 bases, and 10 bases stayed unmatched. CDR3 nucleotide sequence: TGTGCCGCCGCTAGCGGGGGGACTTTGTACGAGCAGTACTTC. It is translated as CAAASGGTLYEQYF.

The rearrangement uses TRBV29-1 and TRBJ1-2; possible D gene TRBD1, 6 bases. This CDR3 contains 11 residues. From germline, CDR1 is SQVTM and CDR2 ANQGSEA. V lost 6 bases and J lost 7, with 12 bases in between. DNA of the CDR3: TGCAGCGTGCAACAGGGTGGTGGCTACACCTTC. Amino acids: CSVQQGGGYTF.

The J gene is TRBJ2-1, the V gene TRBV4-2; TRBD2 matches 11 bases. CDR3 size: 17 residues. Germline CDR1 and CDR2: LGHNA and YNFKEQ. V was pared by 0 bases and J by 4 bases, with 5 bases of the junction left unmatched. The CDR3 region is CASSQDQGTSGYNEQFF. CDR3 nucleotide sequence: TGTGCCAGCAGCCAAGATCAGGGGACTAGCGGATACAATGAGCAGTTCTTC.

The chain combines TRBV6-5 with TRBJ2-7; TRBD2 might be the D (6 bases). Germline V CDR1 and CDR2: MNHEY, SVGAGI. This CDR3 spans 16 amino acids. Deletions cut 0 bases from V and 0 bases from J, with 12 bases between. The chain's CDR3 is CASSYSGGELSYEQYF. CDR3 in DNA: TGTGCCAGCAGTTACTCCGGCGGGGAACTCTCCTACGAGCAGTACTTC.

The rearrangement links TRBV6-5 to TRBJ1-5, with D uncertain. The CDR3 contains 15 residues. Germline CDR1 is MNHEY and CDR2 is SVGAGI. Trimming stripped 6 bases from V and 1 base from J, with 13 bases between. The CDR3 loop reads CASRRGGLSNQPQHF. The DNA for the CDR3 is TGTGCCAGCAGGCGGGGAGGGCTAAGCAATCAGCCCCAGCATTTT.